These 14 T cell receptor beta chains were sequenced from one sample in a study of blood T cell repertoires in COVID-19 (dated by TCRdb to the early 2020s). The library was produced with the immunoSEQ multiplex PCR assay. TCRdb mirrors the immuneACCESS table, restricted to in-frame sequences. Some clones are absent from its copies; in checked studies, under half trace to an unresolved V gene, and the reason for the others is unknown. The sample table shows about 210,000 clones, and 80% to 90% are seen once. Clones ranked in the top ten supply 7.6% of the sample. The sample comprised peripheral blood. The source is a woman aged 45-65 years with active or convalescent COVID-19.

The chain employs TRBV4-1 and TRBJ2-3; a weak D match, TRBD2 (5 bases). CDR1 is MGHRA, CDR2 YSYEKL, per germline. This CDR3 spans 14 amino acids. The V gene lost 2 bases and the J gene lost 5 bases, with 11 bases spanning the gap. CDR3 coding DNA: TGCGCCAGCAGCCAACCCGACCGGGGAGATACGCAGTATTTT. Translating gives CASSQPDRGDTQYF.

The CDR3 reads CASRAGLAGVNEQYF. DNA of the CDR3: TGTGCCAGCAGGGCGGGACTAGCGGGAGTAAACGAGCAGTACTTC. V gene TRBV2 combines with J gene TRBJ2-7, with 14 bases fitting TRBD2. Germline V gives CDR1 SNHLY, CDR2 FYNNEI. The CDR3 is 15 amino acids. After removal of 6 bases from V and 5 bases from J, the junction contained 6 bases not matched to a gene.

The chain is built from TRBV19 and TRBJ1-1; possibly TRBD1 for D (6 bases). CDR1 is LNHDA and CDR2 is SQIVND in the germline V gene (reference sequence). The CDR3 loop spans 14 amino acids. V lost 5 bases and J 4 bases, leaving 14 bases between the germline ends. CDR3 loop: CASSGTYSGTEAFF. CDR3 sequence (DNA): TGTGCCAGTAGTGGGACATACTCTGGCACTGAAGCTTTCTTT.

The CDR3 sequence: CATSDSRGTEAFF. Written as DNA, the CDR3 is TGTGCCACCAGTGACTCCAGGGGCACTGAAGCTTTCTTT. The rearrangement joins TRBV24-1 to TRBJ1-1; TRBD1 might be the D (6 bases). V was shortened by 4 bases and J by 4 bases, with 9 bases between the two germline ends. Looked up from germline, CDR1 is KGHDR and CDR2 is SFDVKD. This CDR3 comprises 13 residues.

CDR3 residues: CASSGRWGLSGNTIYF. In DNA form, the CDR3 reads TGTGCCAGCAGTGGTCGATGGGGACTCTCTGGAAACACCATATATTTT. The chain links TRBV2 to TRBJ1-3, with TRBD1 as a possible D gene (5 bases). This CDR3 is 16 amino acids long. V was shortened by 4 bases and J by 0 bases, with 13 bases between the two germline ends. The germline gives CDR1 SNHLY, CDR2 FYNNEI.

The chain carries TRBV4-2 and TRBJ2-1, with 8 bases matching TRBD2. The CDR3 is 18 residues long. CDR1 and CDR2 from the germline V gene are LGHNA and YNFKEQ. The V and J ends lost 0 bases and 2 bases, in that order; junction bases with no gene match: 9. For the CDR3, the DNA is TGTGCCAGCAGCCAAGAGATAGCGGGGATGGTAACCTACAATGAGCAGTTCTTC. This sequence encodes CASSQEIAGMVTYNEQFF.

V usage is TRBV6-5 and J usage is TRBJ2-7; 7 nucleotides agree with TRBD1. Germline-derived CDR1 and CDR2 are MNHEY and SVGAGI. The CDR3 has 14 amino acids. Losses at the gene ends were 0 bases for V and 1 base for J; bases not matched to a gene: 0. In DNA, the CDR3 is TGTGCCAGCAGTTACTCGGGACAGTCCTACGAGCAGTACTTC. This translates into CASSYSGQSYEQYF.

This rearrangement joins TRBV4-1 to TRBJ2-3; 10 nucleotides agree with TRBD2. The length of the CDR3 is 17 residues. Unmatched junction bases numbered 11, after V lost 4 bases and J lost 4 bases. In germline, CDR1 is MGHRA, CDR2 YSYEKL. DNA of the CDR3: TGCGCCAGCAGCCGCGGGAGCGGGGGGGGCTTCGCAGATACGCAGTATTTT. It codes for CASSRGSGGGFADTQYF.

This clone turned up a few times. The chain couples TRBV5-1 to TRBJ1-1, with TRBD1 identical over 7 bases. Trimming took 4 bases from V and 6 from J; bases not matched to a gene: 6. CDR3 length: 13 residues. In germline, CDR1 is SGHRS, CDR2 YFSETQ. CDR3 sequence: CASSNQGGAEAFF. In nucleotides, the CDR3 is TGCGCCAGCAGCAATCAGGGGGGAGCTGAAGCTTTCTTT.

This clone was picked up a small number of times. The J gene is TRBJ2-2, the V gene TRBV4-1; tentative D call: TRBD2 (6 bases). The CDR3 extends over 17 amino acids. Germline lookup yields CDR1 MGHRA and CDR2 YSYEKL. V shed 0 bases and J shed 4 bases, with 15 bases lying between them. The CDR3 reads CASSQDPPGVFTGELFF. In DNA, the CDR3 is TGCGCCAGCAGCCAAGATCCCCCGGGGGTCTTCACCGGGGAGCTGTTTTTT.

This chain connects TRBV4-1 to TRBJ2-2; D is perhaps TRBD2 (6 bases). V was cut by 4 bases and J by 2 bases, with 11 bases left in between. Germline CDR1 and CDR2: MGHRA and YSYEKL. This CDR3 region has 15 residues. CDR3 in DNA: TGCGCCAGCAGCCTTGGGCGGGGAAACACCGGGGAGCTGTTTTTT. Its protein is CASSLGRGNTGELFF.

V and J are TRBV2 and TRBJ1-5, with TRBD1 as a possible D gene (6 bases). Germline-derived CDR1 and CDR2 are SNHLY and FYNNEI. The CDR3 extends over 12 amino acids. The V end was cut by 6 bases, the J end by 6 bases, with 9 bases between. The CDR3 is CASSTGSQPQHF. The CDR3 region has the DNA TGTGCCAGCAGCACAGGGAGTCAGCCCCAGCATTTT.

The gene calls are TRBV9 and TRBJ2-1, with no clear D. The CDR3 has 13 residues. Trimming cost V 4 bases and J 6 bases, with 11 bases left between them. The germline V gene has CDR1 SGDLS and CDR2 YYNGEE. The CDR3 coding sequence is TGTGCCAGCAGCTACGCCCCACTCAATGAGCAGTTCTTC. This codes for CASSYAPLNEQFF.

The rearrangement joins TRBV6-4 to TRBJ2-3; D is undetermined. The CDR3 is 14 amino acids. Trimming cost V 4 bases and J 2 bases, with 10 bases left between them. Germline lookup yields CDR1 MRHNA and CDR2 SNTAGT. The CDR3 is CASSVDDSTDTQYF. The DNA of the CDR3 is TGTGCCAGCAGTGTAGACGACTCCACAGATACGCAGTATTTT.